The 20 T cell receptor beta chains listed next were all sequenced from one sample in a study of T cells after yellow fever vaccination. In TCRdb, the 5' RACE reads were re-called with MiXCR into one record per CDR3 protein. This sample yields 250,000 or so distinct CDR3 sequences, of which approximately 3.6% are seen a single time; under 20% belongs to the top ten. Sample: PBMCs, taken 15 days after the yellow fever booster vaccination. The receptors were gathered from a man younger than 35 who received the YFV17D yellow fever vaccine.

This clonotype was counted ten times or more. The chain links TRBV2 to TRBJ1-5, with 7 bases identical to TRBD1. The CDR3 length is 13 residues. Germline V gene data show CDR1 as SNHLY and CDR2 as FYNNEI. V lost 8 bases to trimming and J lost 7 bases; unmatched junction nucleotides: 8. The CDR3 DNA is TGTGCCAGCTGCGGGCAGGGGGAACAGCCCCAGCATTTT. This sequence encodes CASCGQGEQPQHF.

The table lists this clonotype with many counts. The chain carries TRBV11-2 and TRBJ2-3; D may be TRBD1 or TRBD2 (5 bases each). V was cut by 3 bases and J by 4 bases, with 17 bases left in between. The CDR3 is 16 amino acids. Germline V gene lookup returns CDR1 SGHAT and CDR2 FQNNGV. The CDR3 protein is CASSLGSIGAPDTQYF. As DNA, the CDR3 is TGTGCCAGCAGCTTGGGTTCTATCGGGGCCCCAGATACGCAGTATTTT.

This clonotype was seen at least ten times. This chain joins TRBV4-1 and TRBJ2-2; 7 bases match TRBD1. Unmatched junction bases numbered 3, after V lost 1 base and J lost 4 bases. This CDR3 region has 15 residues. Germline V lookup: CDR1 MGHRA, CDR2 YSYEKL. The CDR3 sequence is CASSQVGDSTGELFF. The CDR3 bases are TGCGCCAGCAGCCAAGTCGGGGACAGCACCGGGGAGCTGTTTTTT.

At least ten counts were recorded for this clonotype. The rearrangement links TRBV20-1 to TRBJ2-6; 8 nucleotides agree with TRBD1. The V gene end was trimmed by 1 base and the J gene end by 1 base; junction bases not matched to a gene: 6. CDR3 length: 17 residues. Germline V gives CDR1 DFQATT, CDR2 SNEGSKA (reference sequence). The CDR3 is CSARGAGGASGANVLTF. The CDR3 DNA is TGCAGTGCTAGAGGGGCAGGGGGCGCGTCTGGGGCCAACGTCCTGACTTTC.

This clonotype appeared many times. V is TRBV2 and J is TRBJ1-5, with D hard to call. CDR3 length equals 14 residues. The germline V gene encodes CDR1 SNHLY and CDR2 FYNNEI. V was trimmed by 2 bases and J by 5 bases, leaving 10 bases between them. CDR3 coding DNA: TGTGCCAGCAGTGAAAGTTGGGGTGATCAGCCCCAGCATTTT. Protein sequence: CASSESWGDQPQHF. The variable domain in full, with the rest retrieved from reference TRBV2 and TRBJ1-5, is EPEVTQTPSHQVTQMGQEVILRCVPISNHLYFYWYRQILGQKVEFLVSFYNNEISEKSEIFDDQFSVERPDGSNFTLKIRSTKLEDSAMYFCASSESWGDQPQHFGDGTRLSIL.

This clonotype was seen repeatedly, ten times or more. J is TRBJ1-6 and V is TRBV3-1, with TRBD1 identical over 9 bases. The CDR3 has 15 amino acids. Germline loops: CDR1 LGHDT, CDR2 YNNKEL (reference sequence). J gave up 5 bases and V 4 bases, and 3 bases lay outside the gene matches. This CDR3 reads CASSPRDRDNSPLHF. The DNA for the CDR3 is TGTGCCAGCAGCCCCCGGGACAGGGATAATTCACCCCTCCACTTT. The whole variable domain, remainder taken from reference TRBV3-1 and TRBJ1-6, is DTAVSQTPKYLVTQMGNDKSIKCEQNLGHDTMYWYKQDSKKFLKIMFSYNNKELIINETVPNRFSPKSPDKAHLNLHINSLELGDSAVYFCASSPRDRDNSPLHFGNGTRLTVT.

This clonotype has a count of ten or more. The chain links TRBV7-2 to TRBJ1-1, with D tentatively TRBD1 (5 bases). Per germline, CDR1 SGHTA and CDR2 FQGNSA. The CDR3 loop spans 13 amino acids. The CDR3 region is CASGGRSNTEAFF. Written as DNA, the CDR3 is TGTGCTAGCGGGGGACGGTCGAACACTGAAGCTTTCTTT.

Many counts were recorded for this clonotype. This chain connects TRBV10-3 to TRBJ2-1, with D possibly being TRBD2 (6 bases). CDR3 length equals 15 residues. V was shortened by 4 bases and J by 3 bases, with 13 bases between the two germline ends. The germline V gene encodes CDR1 ENHRY and CDR2 SYGVKD. CDR3 coding DNA: TGTGCCATCAGTGGACTAGTTCAAGGCTACAATGAGCAGTTCTTC. This translates into CAISGLVQGYNEQFF.

This clonotype was counted at least ten times. CDR3 in DNA: TGTGCCAGCAGTTACTATGTTTCGGTTGGGACAGATACGCAGTATTTT. It is translated as CASSYYVSVGTDTQYF. This sequence joins TRBV6-6 and TRBJ2-3; D is ambiguous. V was clipped by 1 base and J by 3 bases, with 14 bases between them. This CDR3 has 16 amino acids. Germline CDR1 MNHNY, CDR2 SVGAGI (reference sequence).

This clonotype was detected many times. J is TRBJ2-7 and V is TRBV6-2 or TRBV6-3; possibly TRBD2 for D (6 bases). In germline, CDR1 is MNHEY, CDR2 SVGEGT. V lost 6 bases to trimming and J lost 4 bases, with 13 bases between them. The CDR3 contains 13 residues. The CDR3 loop reads CASSPYRGYEQYV. In DNA, the CDR3 is TGTGCCAGCAGCCCTTACCGGGGGTACGAGCAGTACGTC.

This clonotype occurred once. A read error may produce the germline difference seen at one junction end. The chain links TRBV5-5 to TRBJ1-2; no clear D. The CDR3 spans 14 residues. Per germline, CDR1 SGHKS and CDR2 YYEKEE (reference sequence). The CDR3 loop reads CDSSLDWTSYGYTF. The CDR3, as DNA: TGTGACAGCAGCTTAGATTGGACGAGCTATGGCTACACCTTC.

This clonotype was observed a handful of times. The chain carries TRBV4-3 and TRBJ2-1; 10 bases are shared with TRBD2. The germline V gene encodes CDR1 LGHNA and CDR2 YSLEER. The junction had 9 bases not matched to a gene; V was cut back by 5 bases and J by 8 bases. This CDR3 comprises 15 residues. The DNA of the CDR3 is TGCGCCAGCAGCACCCAGCGGGGGGGCCACCATGAGCAGTTCTTC. Its translation: CASSTQRGGHHEQFF.

This clonotype was seen many times. The chain recombines TRBV6-5 with TRBJ2-3; 9 bases fit TRBD2. There are 16 residues in the CDR3. Germline assignment: CDR1 MNHEY and CDR2 SVGAGI. J was trimmed by 1 base and V by 5 bases; bases with no gene match: 7. The CDR3 is CASSRPVAGGTDTQYF. DNA of the CDR3: TGTGCCAGCAGTCGACCGGTAGCGGGGGGCACAGATACGCAGTATTTT.

This clonotype was detected ten times or more. The gene calls are TRBV5-1 and TRBJ2-5; D call uncertain. The V and J ends lost 6 bases and 1 base respectively, with 4 bases between them. Per germline, CDR1 SGHRS and CDR2 YFSETQ. CDR3 size: 11 residues. CDR3 loop: CASTSQETQYF. CDR3 bases: TGCGCCAGCACATCCCAAGAGACCCAGTACTTC.

This clonotype was counted ten times or more. The chain has TRBV9 and TRBJ2-3; D not certain. The CDR3 has 16 residues. Germline V gene lookup returns CDR1 SGDLS and CDR2 YYNGEE. The ends were cut back, 1 base at V and 4 bases at J, with 16 bases in the middle. The CDR3 DNA is TGTGCCAGCAGCGTAACTGGTATTGAAGGGCCAGATACGCAGTATTTT. Its translation is CASSVTGIEGPDTQYF.

This clonotype showed up many times. The genes are TRBV4-1 and TRBJ2-5; TRBD2 is a possible D gene (5 bases). CDR1 is MGHRA, CDR2 YSYEKL, per germline. There are 14 residues in the CDR3. Trimming took 2 bases from V and 5 from J, leaving 12 bases between them. This CDR3 is CASSQMSSRETQYF. CDR3 nucleotide sequence: TGCGCCAGCAGCCAAATGTCTAGCAGGGAGACCCAGTACTTC.

This clonotype showed up many times. J is TRBJ2-7 and V is TRBV7-2, with D perhaps assigned TRBD1 or TRBD2 (5 bases each). The CDR3 is 14 residues long. CDR1 is SGHTA, CDR2 FQGNSA, per germline. With 4 bases removed from V and 0 bases from J, the gap between germline ends came to 10 bases. The CDR3 loop is CASSSLGGSYEQYF. CDR3 sequence (DNA): TGTGCCAGCAGCTCCCTTGGGGGCTCCTACGAGCAGTACTTC.

In its sample, this clonotype was seen many times. This chain links TRBV20-1 with TRBJ2-7, with D possibly TRBD2 on 7 matching bases. The CDR3 contains 13 residues. V was pared by 3 bases and J by 4 bases, with 13 bases between. CDR1 and CDR2 (germline): DFQATT, SNEGSKA (reference sequence). CDR3 DNA: TGCAGTGCTAGTTCGGGGGGCAGGTACGAGCAGTACTTC. Amino acids: CSASSGGRYEQYF.

This clonotype was detected ten times or more. The chain couples TRBV5-4 to TRBJ1-2; maybe TRBD1 (5 bases). Trimming removed 4 bases at V and 5 bases at J, with 18 bases between. Germline V gene data show CDR1 as SGHNT and CDR2 as YYREEE (reference sequence). CDR3 size: 15 residues. CDR3 in DNA: TGTGCCAGCAGCCGAGGGGCCGGGCCTCCTTATGGCTACACCTTC. Translated: CASSRGAGPPYGYTF.

This clonotype was seen repeatedly, ten times or more. The chain recombines TRBV7-2 with TRBJ2-1; TRBD2 is a possible D gene (6 bases). The V gene lost 5 bases and the J gene lost 4 bases, with 18 bases spanning the gap. Germline loops: CDR1 SGHTA, CDR2 FQGNSA. The CDR3 consists of 16 residues. The CDR3 DNA follows: TGTGCCAGCAGCCTGGGGGGAGTAACCGGGTACAATGAGCAGTTCTTC. Encoded protein: CASSLGGVTGYNEQFF.